This entry features one TCR beta chain sequence. This record belongs to a study of control samples from healthy donors and cancer patients. Libraries were prepared by immunoSEQ multiplex PCR; TCRdb keeps only in-frame clonotypes and omits some of them. The table shows 50,000 or so clones, with over 90% occurring only once. Trimming took 1 base from V and 2 from J; bases not matched to a gene: 7. Per germline, CDR1 SGHTA and CDR2 FQGNSA. This CDR3 has 16 residues. Sequenced: PBMCs. The receptor was isolated from a woman aged 45 to 65 with head and neck cancer. V and J are TRBV7-2 and TRBJ1-2; 7 nucleotides agree with TRBD1. The CDR3 reads CASSLDRGGGNYGYTF. CDR3 sequence (DNA): TGTGCCAGCAGCTTAGACAGGGGAGGAGGGAACTATGGCTACACCTTC.